Sequencing of this T cell receptor beta chain was carried out in a study of blood T cell repertoires in COVID-19. Study details: In each case, the material was cDNA or gDNA derived from T cells, B-cell-depleted T cells, or PBMCs.

The CDR3 has 14 amino acids. The germline V gene has CDR1 SQVTM and CDR2 ANQGSEA. Trimming took off 7 bases at V and 0 bases at J, with 13 bases between the two ends. Repertoires were generated with immunoSEQ multiplex PCR, while TCRdb's copy carries only in-frame clones and drops some. The sample records around 100,000 clones, about 74% being singletons. The sequenced sample was peripheral blood. The gene calls are TRBV29-1 and TRBJ1-3; D perhaps matches TRBD1 (6 bases). The clonotype comes from a man aged 70-80 years with COVID-19, enrolled during active disease. The CDR3 DNA follows: TGCAGCGCTAAGAGAGGGGGCTCTGGAAACACCATATATTTT. It codes for CSAKRGGSGNTIYF.